This T cell receptor (beta chain) was recorded in a study of blood T cell repertoires in COVID-19. In the study overall: The United States, Italy and Spain were the sources of the acute and convalescent COVID-19 samples.

Looked up from germline, CDR1 is KGHSH and CDR2 is LQKENI. This CDR3 has 13 amino acids. Trimming took 3 bases from V and 5 from J, leaving 9 bases between them. Libraries were prepared by immunoSEQ multiplex PCR; TCRdb keeps only in-frame clonotypes and omits some of them. The sample lists more than 150,000 clones; 75% to 85% were seen once. The sample comprised peripheral blood. The V call is TRBV18, the J call TRBJ2-3, with D tentatively TRBD1 (6 bases). This TCR was sampled from a woman in her fifties or sixties with acute or convalescent COVID-19. CDR3 DNA: TGTGCCAGCTCACCCGCAGGGGTAGATACGCAGTATTTT. This codes for CASSPAGVDTQYF.